A single sample is the source of the 22 T cell receptor beta chains below, sequenced in a study of blood T cells in healthy people across ages. A second PCR, run for about 7 to 11 cycles, used a sample-barcoded 5' primer plus a J-beta primer mix. TCRdb used MiXCR to reprocess the 5' RACE reads, holding one entry per CDR3 protein. Of 600,000 or so distinct CDR3 sequences listed, less than 60% are singletons. Sequencing was performed on blood. These receptors all stem from an elderly man in good health.

The V gene is TRBV7-9, the J gene TRBJ1-6; D ambiguous. CDR1 is SEHNR and CDR2 is FQNEAQ in the germline V gene (reference sequence). Trimming removed 1 base from V and 7 bases from J, with 8 bases in between. The CDR3 consists of 14 residues. CDR3 nucleotide sequence: TGTGCCAGCAGCTTAGAGGGATGGAATTCACCCCTCCACTTT. Protein sequence: CASSLEGWNSPLHF.

The chain has TRBV7-2 and TRBJ1-4; possibly TRBD1 for D (5 bases). From germline, CDR1 is SGHTA and CDR2 FQGNSA. The CDR3 totals 14 residues. The ends were cut back, 2 bases at V and 6 bases at J, with 10 bases in the middle. The CDR3 bases are TGTGCCAGCAGCTTACAGGGAGAAGATGAAAAACTGTTTTTT. Translated: CASSLQGEDEKLFF.

The gene calls are TRBV20-1 and TRBJ2-5, with D possibly TRBD2 on 6 matching bases. Germline V CDR1 and CDR2: DFQATT, SNEGSKA (reference sequence). The CDR3 extends over 12 amino acids. Deletions cut 3 bases from V and 1 base from J, with 6 bases between. This chain's CDR3 is CSASGSQETQYF. CDR3 bases: TGCAGTGCTAGCGGGAGCCAAGAGACCCAGTACTTC.

This sequence joins TRBV6-6 and TRBJ2-7; possibly TRBD1 or TRBD2 for D (5 bases each). The germline V and J ends were trimmed by 6 bases and 0 bases, with 15 bases remaining between them. CDR1 and CDR2 from the germline V gene are MNHNY and SVGAGI (reference sequence). This CDR3 region has 15 residues. CDR3 sequence reads: CASSNTGTSSYEQYF. The DNA for the CDR3 is TGTGCCAGCAGCAACACCGGGACCAGCTCCTACGAGCAGTACTTC.

This clonotype was seen repeatedly, ten times or more. The rearrangement joins TRBV6-6 to TRBJ2-4, with 7 positions matching TRBD1. Per germline, CDR1 MNHNY and CDR2 SVGAGI (reference sequence). The CDR3 contains 15 residues. V trimming: 5 bases; J trimming: 9 bases; junction bases outside the gene matches: 13. CDR3 region: CASSPTDRVEGIQYF. CDR3 sequence (DNA): TGTGCCAGCAGTCCTACCGACAGGGTCGAAGGCATTCAGTACTTC.

J is TRBJ2-3 and V is TRBV28; 7 bases fit TRBD1. The CDR3 sequence is 13 residues long. The junction had 7 bases not matched to a gene; V was cut back by 7 bases and J by 6 bases. Germline V gene data show CDR1 as MDHEN and CDR2 as SYDVKM. CDR3 bases: TGTGCCAGCAAAACAGGGGCCCCTGATACGCAGTATTTT. Its translation is CASKTGAPDTQYF. Based on the CDR3 plus reference TRBV28 and TRBJ2-3, the full variable domain is DVKVTQSSRYLVKRTGEKVFLECVQDMDHENMFWYRQDPGLGLRLIYFSYDVKMKEKGDIPEGYSVSREKKERFSLILESASTNQTSMYLCASKTGAPDTQYFGPGTRLTVL.

The chain recombines TRBV5-1 with TRBJ2-7; D may be TRBD1 (5 bases). Trimming took off 4 bases at V and 7 bases at J, with 21 bases between the two ends. The CDR3 contains 15 residues. Germline V gene lookup returns CDR1 SGHRS and CDR2 YFSETQ. CDR3 DNA: TGCGCCAGCAGCCAAGACAGCTACTCCTACAATGAGCAGTACTTC. Residues: CASSQDSYSYNEQYF. The entire variable domain, with the rest obtained from reference TRBV5-1 and TRBJ2-7, is as follows: KAGVTQTPRYLIKTRGQQVTLSCSPISGHRSVSWYQQTPGQGLQFLFEYFSETQRNKGNFPGRFSGRQFSNSRSEMNVSTLELGDSALYLCASSQDSYSYNEQYFGPGTRLTVT.

The chain combines TRBV4-1 with TRBJ1-1; D uncertain. This CDR3 has 16 amino acids. The germline V gene encodes CDR1 MGHRA and CDR2 YSYEKL. V dropped 1 base and J dropped 4 bases, with 16 bases sitting between them. The CDR3 loop is CASSQGHGRSGTEAFF. The CDR3 DNA is TGCGCCAGCAGCCAAGGCCACGGACGGTCAGGCACTGAAGCTTTCTTT.

This chain joins TRBV10-3 and TRBJ1-1; TRBD1 matches 10 bases. The CDR3 contains 14 residues. After removal of 4 bases from V and 5 bases from J, the junction contained 4 bases not matched to a gene. Germline loops: CDR1 ENHRY, CDR2 SYGVKD. The CDR3 region is CAISGGQGTTEAFF. The CDR3 DNA follows: TGTGCCATCAGTGGGGGACAGGGGACGACTGAAGCTTTCTTT.

J is TRBJ2-7 and V is TRBV9; TRBD1 matches 7 bases. The germline V gene encodes CDR1 SGDLS and CDR2 YYNGEE. The CDR3 is 14 amino acids. V shed 4 bases, J shed 4 bases, and the junction held 8 bases outside the gene matches. CDR3 region: CASSKTGQEYEQYF. CDR3 bases: TGTGCCAGCAGCAAGACTGGACAGGAATACGAGCAGTACTTC.

The V call is TRBV4-1, the J call TRBJ1-2, with 11 bases fitting TRBD1. Germline V gene sequence: CDR1 MGHRA, CDR2 YSYEKL. This CDR3 is built from 14 residues. Germline trimming cut 4 bases from V and 5 bases from J; bases unmatched to any gene: 3. The CDR3 loop is CASSRDRGLYGYTF. CDR3 DNA sequence: TGCGCCAGCAGCCGGGACAGGGGGTTATATGGCTACACCTTC.

The chain uses TRBV20-1 and TRBJ2-4; 8 bases align to TRBD2. CDR1 is DFQATT and CDR2 is SNEGSKA in the germline V gene (reference sequence). The CDR3 is 16 residues long. V lost 6 bases, J lost 0 bases, and 10 bases stayed unmatched. This CDR3 reads CSAALGGRTAKNIQYF. The CDR3 coding sequence is TGCAGTGCGGCCTTGGGCGGGAGGACAGCCAAAAACATTCAGTACTTC.

The sample holds a few counts of this clonotype. The V and J genes are TRBV3-1 and TRBJ2-1; unclear D gene. The V gene's germline CDR1 is LGHDT and CDR2 YNNKEL (reference sequence). The V and J ends lost 0 bases and 11 bases respectively, with 11 bases between them. The CDR3 runs 13 residues. CDR3 bases: TGTGCCAGCAGCCAAGATATAGCACCCCAGCAGTTCTTC. Protein: CASSQDIAPQQFF.

This sequence joins TRBV20-1 and TRBJ1-2, with D perhaps matching TRBD1 (5 bases). Germline V gene data show CDR1 as DFQATT and CDR2 as SNEGSKA (reference sequence). CDR3 length equals 11 residues. Trimming removed 4 bases at V and 10 bases at J, with 13 bases between. As DNA, the CDR3 is TGCAGTGCTAACTCAGGGAGTGACTACACCTTC. It is translated as CSANSGSDYTF.

The rearrangement joins TRBV5-1 to TRBJ2-1, with 8 nucleotides matching TRBD1. The J call could be wrong; TRBJ2-7 is a better fit for the DNA end. From germline, CDR1 is SGHRS and CDR2 YFSETQ. This CDR3 has 15 residues. The DNA for the CDR3 is TGCGCCAGCAGCTTAAGACAGGGGTCCTACAATGAGCAGTACTTC. Protein sequence: CASSLRQGSYNEQYF.

The rearrangement links TRBV6-2 or TRBV6-3 to TRBJ2-1, with TRBD1 as a possible D gene (5 bases). CDR3 length equals 15 residues. V lost 7 bases, J lost 4 bases, and 17 bases lay in between. CDR1 and CDR2 from the germline V gene are MNHEY and SVGEGT. The CDR3, as DNA: TGTGCCAGCACTTCAGGGTCATCACCTTACAATGAGCAGTTCTTC. Translation: CASTSGSSPYNEQFF.

The chain is built from TRBV12-3 or TRBV12-4 and TRBJ2-4; 9 positions agree with TRBD1. The CDR3 totals 16 residues. With 5 bases clipped from V and 1 base from J, the junction kept 6 bases outside the gene matches. In nucleotides, the CDR3 is TGTGCCAGCAGTCTCCAGACAGGGGGGGCCAAAAACATTCAGTACTTC. It translates to CASSLQTGGAKNIQYF.

This rearrangement joins TRBV12-3 or TRBV12-4 to TRBJ2-7; 8 bases fit TRBD1. V shed 8 bases, J shed 12 bases, and the junction held 9 bases outside the gene matches. The CDR3 covers 11 residues. CDR3 in amino acids: CASGRTGRLYF. CDR3 DNA sequence: TGTGCCAGCGGCCGGACAGGGAGGTTGTACTTC.

The rearrangement joins TRBV7-2 to TRBJ1-1; D possibly corresponds to TRBD1 (5 bases). Germline CDR1 SGHTA, CDR2 FQGNSA. Trimming pared 5 bases from V and 6 bases from J, leaving 13 bases between. This CDR3 region has 13 residues. CDR3 bases: TGTGCCAGCAGCGTACAGGTCAGGGCTGAAGCTTTCTTT. Amino acid sequence: CASSVQVRAEAFF.

This chain connects TRBV7-9 to TRBJ1-2; no clear D. Germline CDR1 reads SEHNR; CDR2 reads FQNEAQ (reference sequence). The CDR3 contains 12 residues. V dropped 0 bases and J dropped 8 bases, with 7 bases sitting between them. The CDR3 sequence is CASSLATGGYTF. In nucleotides, the CDR3 is TGTGCCAGCAGCTTAGCGACGGGAGGCTACACCTTC.

This clonotype was seen many times. The rearrangement links TRBV6-6 to TRBJ1-4; perhaps TRBD1 as D (5 bases). Trimming stripped 7 bases from V and 3 bases from J, with 12 bases between. Germline loops: CDR1 MNHNY, CDR2 SVGAGI (reference sequence). The CDR3 spans 14 residues. The DNA for the CDR3 is TGTGCCAGCACCCCAGGGTTGTCTAATGAAAAACTGTTTTTT. This codes for CASTPGLSNEKLFF.

J is TRBJ2-1 and V is TRBV4-2, with unresolved D. V was shortened by 5 bases and J by 0 bases, with 8 bases between the two germline ends. CDR3 length equals 14 residues. CDR1 and CDR2 (germline): LGHNA, YNFKEQ. This CDR3 is CASSIPSSYNEQFF. DNA of the CDR3: TGTGCCAGCAGCATCCCAAGCTCCTACAATGAGCAGTTCTTC.